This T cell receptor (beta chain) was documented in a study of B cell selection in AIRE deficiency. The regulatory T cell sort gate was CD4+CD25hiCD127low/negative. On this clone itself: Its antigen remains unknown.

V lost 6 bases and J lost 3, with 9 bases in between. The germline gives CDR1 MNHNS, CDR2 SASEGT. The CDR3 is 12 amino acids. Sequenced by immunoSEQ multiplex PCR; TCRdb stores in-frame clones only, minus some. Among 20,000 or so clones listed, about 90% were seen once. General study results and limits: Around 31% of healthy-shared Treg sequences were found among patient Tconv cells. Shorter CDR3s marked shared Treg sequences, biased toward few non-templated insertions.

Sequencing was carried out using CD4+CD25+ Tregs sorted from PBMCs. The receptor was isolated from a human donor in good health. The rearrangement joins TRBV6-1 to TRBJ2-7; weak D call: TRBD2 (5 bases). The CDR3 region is CASRTGSYEQYF. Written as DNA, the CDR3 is TGTGCCAGCAGAACGGGAAGCTACGAGCAGTACTTC.